This T cell receptor beta chain was identified in a study of T cell changes during pregnancy in multiple sclerosis. TCRdb's table, derived via immunoSEQ multiplex PCR, lists solely in-frame clones and lacks some. In the table there are roughly 52,000 clones, roughly 94% of which are singletons. The V gene's germline CDR1 is SGDLS and CDR2 YYNGEE. Trimming left V 0 bases short and J 2 bases short, with 10 bases between. This CDR3 is built from 15 residues. Here the sequenced sample was CD8+ T cells from peripheral blood mononuclear cells, taken before pregnancy. The genes are TRBV9 and TRBJ2-3, with D perhaps matching TRBD2 (5 bases). The receptor's source is a female donor with multiple sclerosis, enrolled in a pregnancy study. The CDR3 here is CASSVDGIATDTQYF. CDR3 nucleotide sequence: TGTGCCAGCAGCGTAGACGGGATAGCCACAGATACGCAGTATTTT.